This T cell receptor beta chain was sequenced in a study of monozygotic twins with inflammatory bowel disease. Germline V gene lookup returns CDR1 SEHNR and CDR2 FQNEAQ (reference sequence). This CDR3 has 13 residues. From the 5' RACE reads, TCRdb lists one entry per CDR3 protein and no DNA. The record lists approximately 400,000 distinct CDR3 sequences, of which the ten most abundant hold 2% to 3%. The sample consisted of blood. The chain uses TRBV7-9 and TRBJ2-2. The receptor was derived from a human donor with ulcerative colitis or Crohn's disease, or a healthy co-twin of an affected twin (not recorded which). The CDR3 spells CASSRSYTGELFF.